Below are 16 T cell receptor beta chains sequenced from a single sample in a study of cytomegalovirus exposure and HLA in healthy donors. Vbeta (60) and Jbeta (13) primers were used in the PCR. TCRdb keeps only in-frame clones here, not all; method: immunoSEQ multiplex PCR. The sample comprises more than 85,000 clones, around three quarters of which are singletons, and more than 2.5% rests with the top ten. The sequenced sample consisted of PBMCs. The receptors originated from a male donor in good health and CMV-seropositive.

The chain joins TRBV28 to TRBJ1-2, with D hard to call. The CDR3 totals 13 residues. Germline values: CDR1 MDHEN, CDR2 SYDVKM. Trimming took 1 base from V and 8 from J, leaving 11 bases between them. The CDR3 DNA reads TGTGCCAGCAGTTTATCCGTACTTAGAGGCTACACCTTC. Translating gives CASSLSVLRGYTF.

This sequence joins TRBV18 and TRBJ1-5; no clear D. Trimming shortened V by 2 bases and J by 3 bases, and 8 bases separated the two germline ends. The CDR3 is made up of 14 amino acids. Germline V gene data show CDR1 as KGHSH and CDR2 as LQKENI. CDR3 sequence (DNA): TGTGCCAGCTCACCAGGGCAGAACAATCAGCCCCAGCATTTT. Translation: CASSPGQNNQPQHF.

This sequence joins TRBV5-1 and TRBJ2-1, with unresolved D. The germline gives CDR1 SGHRS, CDR2 YFSETQ. CDR3 length equals 12 residues. Trimming stripped 3 bases from V and 6 bases from J, with 7 bases between. CDR3 sequence: CASSSAGNEQFF. As DNA, the CDR3 is TGCGCCAGCAGCTCCGCCGGCAATGAGCAGTTCTTC.

The genes are TRBV7-2 and TRBJ1-5; D may be TRBD1 (5 bases). Germline CDR1 is SGHTA and CDR2 is FQGNSA. The V end was cut by 5 bases, the J end by 0 bases, with 11 bases between. CDR3 length equals 15 residues. The CDR3 is CASSTDSLSNQPQHF. The CDR3 region has the DNA TGTGCCAGCAGCACCGACAGCCTTAGCAATCAGCCCCAGCATTTT. Filled out from reference TRBV7-2 and TRBJ1-5, the complete variable domain reads GAGVSQSPSNKVTEKGKDVELRCDPISGHTALYWYRQSLGQGLEFLIYFQGNSAPDKSGLPSDRFSAERTGGSVSTLTIQRTQQEDSAVYLCASSTDSLSNQPQHFGDGTRLSIL.

The chain carries TRBV7-2 and TRBJ2-2; perhaps TRBD2 as D (7 bases). V shed 5 bases and J shed 5 bases, with 18 bases lying between them. This CDR3 has 16 residues. Germline V gene sequence: CDR1 SGHTA, CDR2 FQGNSA. CDR3 protein: CASSLLTGGVTGELFF. Written as DNA, the CDR3 is TGTGCCAGCAGCCTTCTTACGGGGGGCGTAACCGGGGAGCTGTTTTTT.

The V gene is TRBV30, the J gene TRBJ1-6, with unresolved D. Germline V gene data show CDR1 as GTSNPN and CDR2 as SVGIG (reference sequence). The CDR3 covers 13 residues. Deletions cut 0 bases from V and 7 bases from J, with 7 bases between. The chain's CDR3 is CAWSVSGNSPLHF. The CDR3 DNA is TGTGCCTGGAGTGTATCCGGGAATTCACCCCTCCACTTT.

This sequence joins TRBV7-9 and TRBJ2-5; perhaps TRBD2 as D (6 bases). Germline CDR1 reads SEHNR; CDR2 reads FQNEAQ (reference sequence). The length of the CDR3 is 14 residues. The V end was cut by 5 bases, the J end by 1 base, with 11 bases between. CDR3 region: CASSRGAGQETQYF. CDR3 in DNA: TGTGCCAGCAGCCGGGGAGCGGGCCAAGAGACCCAGTACTTC.

This clone has only one observation. This rearrangement joins TRBV7-8 to TRBJ1-1; no clear D. V was pared by 7 bases and J by 3 bases, with 21 bases between. Germline V lookup: CDR1 SGHVS, CDR2 FQNEAQ. This CDR3 has 16 residues. The CDR3 coding sequence is TGTGCCAGCACCATGGCGGGGAGTTTCCACGACACTGAAGCTTTCTTT. Protein: CASTMAGSFHDTEAFF.

The chain is built from TRBV5-6 and TRBJ1-2, with 12 bases that match TRBD1. CDR1 is SGHDT and CDR2 is YYEEEE in the germline V gene. CDR3 size: 15 residues. The junction had 8 bases not matched to a gene; V was cut back by 5 bases and J by 6 bases. CDR3 sequence (DNA): TGTGCCAGCAGAGCCGGGACAGGGGGCCGGGATGGCTACACCTTC. Translation gives CASRAGTGGRDGYTF.

The chain combines TRBV27 with TRBJ2-7; D ambiguous. The CDR3 runs 14 residues. The ends were cut back, 4 bases at V and 7 bases at J, with 17 bases in the middle. CDR1 MNHEY and CDR2 SMNVEV come from the germline V gene (reference sequence). The CDR3 DNA reads as TGTGCCAGCAGTTGGAATTACCCAACGGGTGAGCAGTACTTC. The encoded protein is CASSWNYPTGEQYF.

V usage is TRBV15 and J usage is TRBJ1-5; 7 nucleotides agree with TRBD1. The germline CDR1 and CDR2 sequences are LNHNV and YYDKDF (reference sequence). The V and J ends lost 8 bases and 4 bases, in that order; junction bases with no gene match: 5. There are 13 residues in the CDR3. The CDR3 spells CATQQQGNQPQHF. CDR3 DNA: TGTGCCACCCAACAACAGGGGAATCAGCCCCAGCATTTT.

This sequence joins TRBV7-9 and TRBJ1-2; TRBD1 matches 8 bases. The CDR3 consists of 14 residues. With V trimmed by 4 bases and J by 7 bases, 8 bases remained unmatched. Germline V CDR1 and CDR2: SEHNR, FQNEAQ (reference sequence). CDR3 protein: CASSSLQGALGYTF. The CDR3, as DNA: TGTGCCAGCAGCTCACTCCAGGGGGCGCTTGGCTACACCTTC.

V is TRBV5-1 and J is TRBJ2-3, with unresolved D. Trimming stripped 2 bases from V and 2 bases from J, with 12 bases between. The length of the CDR3 is 15 residues. Germline V gene sequence: CDR1 SGHRS, CDR2 YFSETQ. The CDR3 region has the DNA TGCGCCAGCAGCTTTACGCGCGGATTCACAGATACGCAGTATTTT. Translation: CASSFTRGFTDTQYF.

This rearrangement joins TRBV9 to TRBJ2-2; the D gene is possibly TRBD2 (5 bases). The V and J ends lost 4 bases and 5 bases respectively, with 15 bases between them. CDR3 length equals 15 residues. Germline V gene data show CDR1 as SGDLS and CDR2 as YYNGEE. The CDR3 loop reads CASSPTRGSTGELFF. For the CDR3, the DNA is TGTGCCAGCAGCCCAACGAGAGGGAGTACCGGGGAGCTGTTTTTT.

The chain couples TRBV6-1 to TRBJ2-7; 7 nucleotides line up with TRBD2. Germline CDR1 is MNHNS and CDR2 is SASEGT. Trimming removed 1 base from V and 4 bases from J; junction bases left unmatched: 10. This CDR3 region has 16 residues. CDR3: CASSEGYPGGKYEQYF. The CDR3 DNA sequence: TGTGCCAGCAGTGAAGGTTATCCGGGGGGAAAATACGAGCAGTACTTC.

The chain employs TRBV13 and TRBJ2-7; 8 bases are shared with TRBD1. Unmatched junction bases numbered 5, after V lost 3 bases and J lost 4 bases. There are 14 residues in the CDR3. In germline, CDR1 is PRHDT, CDR2 FYEKMQ (reference sequence). CDR3 region: CASSLPGGFYEQYF. CDR3 coding DNA: TGTGCCAGCAGCTTGCCAGGGGGCTTTTACGAGCAGTACTTC.